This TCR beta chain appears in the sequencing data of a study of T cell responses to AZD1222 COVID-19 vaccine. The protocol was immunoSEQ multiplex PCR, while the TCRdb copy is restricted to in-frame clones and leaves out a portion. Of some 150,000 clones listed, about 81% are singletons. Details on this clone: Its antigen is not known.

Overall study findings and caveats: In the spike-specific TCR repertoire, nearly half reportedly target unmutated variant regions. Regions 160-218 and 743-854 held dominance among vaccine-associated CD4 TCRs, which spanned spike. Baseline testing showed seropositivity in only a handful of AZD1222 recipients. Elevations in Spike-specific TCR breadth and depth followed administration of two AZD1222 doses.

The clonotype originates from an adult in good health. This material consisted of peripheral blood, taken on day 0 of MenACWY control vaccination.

The CDR3 protein is CASSYYEETQYF. The CDR3 region has the DNA TGTGCCAGCAGCTACTACGAAGAGACCCAGTACTTC. The chain uses TRBV7-6 and TRBJ2-5; D unresolved. V was pared by 4 bases and J by 3 bases, with 6 bases between. CDR1 and CDR2 from the germline V gene are SGHVS and FNYEAQ. CDR3 length equals 12 residues.